This T cell receptor beta chain was retrieved from a study of CXCR3-negative and CXCR3-positive naive CD8 T cells. Worth noting for this clonotype: Its cognate antigen is unknown.

The TRB cDNA libraries were prepared by 5' RACE with UMI labels. With the 5' RACE reads reprocessed, TCRdb shows one record per CDR3 protein and no DNA. This sample's table has roughly 7,300 distinct CDR3 sequences. Regarding the study as a whole: For CXCR3-positive naive cells, TRB CDR3s were more hydrophobic than those of CXCR3-negative naive cells.

Sequenced sample: naive CXCR3+ CD8+ T cells from blood. The sample's subset: CD45RO-CCR7+CD27+CD95- naive CD8+ T cells expressing CXCR3 (TNR3+). The sequence was obtained from a human donor in good health. Some clones in this sample may be carry-over from other donors' samples.

CDR3 region: CASSQDPSAFGEQFF. V gene TRBV14 combines with J gene TRBJ2-1. The CDR3 contains 15 residues. Germline V CDR1 and CDR2: SGHDN, FVKESK.